This T cell receptor (beta chain) was sequenced in a study of a mutant IDH1 vaccine in newly diagnosed glioma. About the research overall: Treated patients showed a male proportion of approximately 62%, a female proportion of approximately 40%, and a mean age of 40.4 years. Earlier therapy was either radiotherapy, temozolomide, or both, and most got both.

Study observations and caveats: Changes to the top peripheral T cell clonotypes appeared unrelated to pseudoprogression.

A remark on this clone: Its target is unknown.

Repertoires were generated with immunoSEQ multiplex PCR, while TCRdb's copy carries only in-frame clones and drops some. The profile shows tens of thousands of clones, approximately 80% of them singletons. V lost 0 bases to trimming and J lost 4 bases, with 7 bases between them. Germline V CDR1 and CDR2: SGHRS, YFSETQ. This CDR3 contains 14 residues. Time point described: baseline, week 1 (first vaccination visit). This sample's treatment: pre-vaccination baseline after standard-of-care therapy. Diagnosis in the donors showed new WHO grade 3 or 4 astrocytomas that were IDH1-mutant and ATRX-lost. This chain uses TRBV5-1 with TRBJ2-2; possibly TRBD2 for D (5 bases). The sequences come from PBMCs, collected from a glioma patient treated with radiotherapy, temozolomide or both. The TCR originated in a man younger than 40 with glioma. The CDR3 spells CASSLDLATGELFF. For the CDR3, the DNA is TGCGCCAGCAGCTTGGACCTAGCCACCGGGGAGCTGTTTTTT.